This note documents a single TCR beta chain sequence. These data are taken from a study of blood T cells in healthy people across ages. For the second PCR, which ran for about 6 to 11 cycles, a sample-barcoded 5' primer and a J-beta primer mix were used. TCRdb ran MiXCR on the 5' RACE reads and lists one entry per CDR3 protein. In the table there are 900,000 to 950,000 distinct CDR3 sequences, under 35% of which are singletons. Trimming cost V 3 bases and J 1 base, with 12 bases left between them. Germline V lookup: CDR1 KGHSH, CDR2 LQKENI. This CDR3 region has 15 residues. This same sample was also part of a study on T cells of mothers and their children.

The chain joins TRBV18 to TRBJ1-2, with a weak D call TRBD1 (5 bases). The sequencing input was blood. The source is a woman aged 40 to 49 in good health. CDR3: CASSPSTDLNYGYTF. For the CDR3, the DNA is TGTGCCAGCTCACCGTCGACAGACCTTAACTATGGCTACACCTTC.